Listed below are T cell receptor beta chains from one sample, sequenced in a study of blood T cells in healthy people across ages. One entry per CDR3 protein, called by TCRdb with MiXCR from the 5' RACE reads. The sample comprises about a million distinct CDR3 sequences, roughly half of which are singletons, and around 21% rests with the top ten. Sample: blood. The source of these receptors is a woman aged 60-75 years in good health. The conserved cysteine and the conserved F or W are not part of the CDR3 here. A D gene is named only where the DNA matches it firmly.

>-|TRBJ2-3|TRBV7-9
ASSQRRIDNADTQY
>-|-|TRBV3-1
ASSQIFGGFEQY
>-|TRBJ2-5|TRBV29-1
SVATTPLTYNEQY
>-|TRBJ2-7|TRBV4-2
ASSQESRGASEQY
>TRBD2|TRBJ2-4|TRBV6-2/TRBV6-3
ASSPTPGLAGSGKNIQY
>-|TRBJ1-2|TRBV7-2
ASSFFPGRTNT
>TRBD2|TRBJ2-1|TRBV6-1
ASTTRLAGVGNEQF
>TRBD2|TRBJ2-1|TRBV20-1
SARTSGGACNEQF
>-|TRBJ2-7|TRBV6-5
ASSRTPSVPYEQY
>TRBD2|TRBJ2-5|TRBV14
ASKGLAGQETQY
>-|TRBJ2-7|TRBV6-2/TRBV6-3
ASSYGSPPKDEQY
>TRBD2|TRBJ2-3|TRBV27
ASSVYTTSGRPASTDTQY
>TRBD2|TRBJ2-5|TRBV12-3/TRBV12-4
ASSLPGGGETQY
>TRBD1|TRBJ2-7|TRBV28
ASSPWDSYYEQY
>TRBD2|TRBJ2-7|TRBV9
ASSVGPRAGVNEQY
>TRBD1|TRBJ1-6|TRBV5-5
ASSQRQGVNSPLH
>-|TRBJ1-6|TRBV2
ASSASWGSSYNSPLH
>TRBD1|TRBJ2-5|TRBV18
ASSPSTAGTGQETQY
>-|-|TRBV7-2
ASSLRYGDRGNIQY
>TRBD2|TRBJ2-1|TRBV9
ASSVGGSGRRNEQF
>TRBD1|TRBJ1-2|TRBV25-1
ASRTTGLYGYT
>TRBD2|TRBJ2-1|TRBV20-1
SGSSGGAVDEQF
>-|TRBJ1-6|TRBV4-1
ASSPRSSYNLPLH
>-|-|TRBV18
ASSPGQTHTKETQY
>-|TRBJ2-3|TRBV9
ASSVASGTDTQY
>-|TRBJ2-2|TRBV25-1
ASSERDTGELF
>-|TRBJ1-2|TRBV5-1
ASRESQDYGYT
>TRBD2|TRBJ2-5|TRBV3-1
ASSPWTSGGQETQY
>-|TRBJ1-1|TRBV29-1
SAVGQGWTTEAF
>-|TRBJ2-5|TRBV28
ASSFPSLETQY
>-|TRBJ1-1|TRBV20-1
SARDSLVGPTEAF
>TRBD2|TRBJ2-1|TRBV20-1
SARETGSGRRNEQF
>-|-|TRBV6-5
ASSYFLGSKVEQY
>TRBD2|TRBJ2-7|TRBV5-1
ASSLGGTSSAYEQY
>-|-|TRBV14
ASSQEGSPPKETQY
>-|TRBJ2-7|TRBV5-1
ASSPRMNSYEQY
>-|TRBJ2-7|TRBV15
ATSREHFSVKDEQY